The sample holds many counts of the clone carrying this T cell receptor (beta chain). The antigen is unknown. This sample stems from a study of metastatic and nonmetastatic thyroid tumors. Study-level information: The authors compared repertoires across blood and tumor or nodule tissue from malignant and benign thyroid patients. Study-wide results and caveats: In blood and tumor, TCR beta diversity was reportedly significantly higher in malignant thyroid tumors than in benign nodules.

Study processing details: Between-group CDR3 differences, defined by clinicopathological status, yielded a distant-metastasis classifier for papillary thyroid cancer. TCRdb recomputed clones from the PCR reads via MiXCR. The V and J calls reflect TCRdb's pipeline rather than the authors' work. The sample lists roughly 71,000 clones; more than 15% were seen once. Germline V gene lookup returns CDR1 MNHEY and CDR2 SVGEGT. The length of the CDR3 is 15 residues. V shed 6 bases, J shed 3 bases, and the junction held 9 bases outside the gene matches. Among the patients, none had received any treatment before thyroid surgery.

This clonotype originated in a female donor with papillary thyroid cancer or a benign thyroid nodule (not recorded which). Some clones in this sample may be carry-over from other donors' samples. This chain uses TRBV6-2 or TRBV6-3 with TRBJ2-7; 9 bases fit TRBD1. The source material was blood. CDR3 sequence: CASRYTGQGFYEQYF. The CDR3, as DNA: TGTGCCAGCAGGTACACGGGACAGGGTTTCTACGAGCAGTACTTC.